Listed below are T cell receptor beta chains from one sample, sequenced in a study of cytomegalovirus exposure and HLA in healthy donors. Assay used: immunoSEQ multiplex PCR; TCRdb lists only in-frame clones, some missing. The data show about 220,000 clones, with more than 75% seen just once and roughly 6% held by the top ten. Sequencing input: PBMCs. These TCRs come from a man aged 40-49 years in good health and CMV-seropositive. CDR3s include the opening cysteine and the closing phenylalanine or tryptophan. A D gene is named only where the DNA matches it firmly. Size is stated for part of the rows, as once, few or many counts, or as a class when the clone is expanded.

clone size: NA
D gene: TRBD2
V gene: TRBV2
J gene: TRBJ2-5
CDR3 protein: CASSVTSGKMTQYF
CDR3 DNA: TGTGCCAGCAGTGTGACTAGCGGGAAGATGACCCAGTACTTC

clone size: NA
D gene: NA
V gene: TRBV27
J gene: TRBJ1-4
CDR3 protein: CASSSRQAGGEKLFF
CDR3 DNA: TGTGCCAGCAGTTCCCGACAGGCTGGGGGTGAAAAACTGTTTTTT

clone size: NA
D gene: NA
V gene: TRBV11-2
J gene: TRBJ1-2
CDR3 protein: CATNWGGGYGYTF
CDR3 DNA: TGTGCCACCAACTGGGGGGGCGGGTATGGCTACACCTTC

clone size: NA
D gene: NA
V gene: TRBV29-1
J gene: TRBJ1-5
CDR3 protein: CSVAPGTHNQPQHF
CDR3 DNA: TGCAGCGTCGCGCCCGGGACACACAATCAGCCCCAGCATTTT

clone size: few
D gene: NA
V gene: TRBV2
J gene: TRBJ1-5
CDR3 protein: CASRRDTHSNQPQHF
CDR3 DNA: TGTGCCAGCAGACGGGACACCCATAGCAATCAGCCCCAGCATTTT

clone size: few
D gene: NA
V gene: TRBV28
J gene: TRBJ1-3
CDR3 protein: CASSLSAGSGNTIYF
CDR3 DNA: TGTGCCAGCAGTTTATCTGCGGGCTCTGGAAACACCATATATTTT

clone size: NA
D gene: TRBD2
V gene: TRBV6-4
J gene: TRBJ2-1
CDR3 protein: CASSDGGGQFF
CDR3 DNA: TGTGCCAGCAGTGACGGGGGGGGGCAGTTCTTC

clone size: NA
D gene: TRBD1
V gene: TRBV18
J gene: TRBJ1-5
CDR3 protein: CASSTTGTGVQPQHF
CDR3 DNA: TGTGCCAGCTCGACTACCGGGACAGGGGTCCAGCCCCAGCATTTT

clone size: NA
D gene: NA
V gene: TRBV5-1
J gene: TRBJ2-5
CDR3 protein: CASSFGTGKETQYF
CDR3 DNA: TGCGCCAGCAGTTTTGGAACAGGGAAGGAGACCCAGTACTTC

clone size: NA
D gene: NA
V gene: TRBV9
J gene: TRBJ1-2
CDR3 protein: CASSVGRGSEYGYTF
CDR3 DNA: TGTGCCAGCAGCGTAGGAAGAGGGTCGGAGTATGGCTACACCTTC

clone size: few
D gene: NA
V gene: TRBV6-1
J gene: TRBJ2-6
CDR3 protein: CASSEGSSGANVLTF
CDR3 DNA: TGTGCCAGCAGTGAGGGCAGCTCTGGGGCCAACGTCCTGACTTTC

clone size: NA
D gene: TRBD2
V gene: TRBV7-3
J gene: TRBJ2-1
CDR3 protein: CASSHGGGRRDNEQFF
CDR3 DNA: TGTGCCAGCAGCCACGGTGGCGGGAGGAGGGACAATGAGCAGTTCTTC

clone size: NA
D gene: NA
V gene: TRBV27
J gene: TRBJ1-1
CDR3 protein: CASRRESTRTEAFF
CDR3 DNA: TGTGCCAGCAGGAGGGAGAGTACGAGGACTGAAGCTTTCTTT

clone size: NA
D gene: NA
V gene: TRBV30
J gene: TRBJ1-1
CDR3 protein: CAWSWGSGSDRTEAFF
CDR3 DNA: TGTGCCTGGAGTTGGGGTTCAGGGTCGGATCGCACTGAAGCTTTCTTT

clone size: NA
D gene: NA
V gene: TRBV6-1
J gene: TRBJ2-5
CDR3 protein: CASSEDRVRETQYF
CDR3 DNA: TGTGCCAGCAGTGAAGACAGGGTACGAGAGACCCAGTACTTC

clone size: NA
D gene: NA
V gene: TRBV9
J gene: TRBJ1-1
CDR3 protein: CASSVGWKAGAEAFF
CDR3 DNA: TGTGCCAGCAGCGTAGGATGGAAAGCGGGGGCTGAAGCTTTCTTT

clone size: NA
D gene: TRBD1
V gene: TRBV29-1
J gene: TRBJ2-1
CDR3 protein: CSVFTGDRVNEQFF
CDR3 DNA: TGCAGCGTATTCACAGGGGATCGGGTCAATGAGCAGTTCTTC

clone size: once
D gene: NA
V gene: TRBV6-1
J gene: TRBJ1-3
CDR3 protein: CASSDRGASGNTIYF
CDR3 DNA: TGTGCCAGCAGCGACCGGGGGGCCTCTGGAAACACCATATATTTT

clone size: NA
D gene: TRBD2
V gene: TRBV19
J gene: TRBJ2-7
CDR3 protein: CASSMMGLAYEQYF
CDR3 DNA: TGTGCCAGTAGTATGATGGGACTAGCCTACGAGCAGTACTTC

clone size: NA
D gene: NA
V gene: TRBV9
J gene: TRBJ2-5
CDR3 protein: CASSVGEETQYF
CDR3 DNA: TGTGCCAGCAGCGTAGGAGAAGAGACCCAGTACTTC

clone size: NA
D gene: TRBD1
V gene: TRBV5-1
J gene: TRBJ1-2
CDR3 protein: CASNEGQGNYGYTF
CDR3 DNA: TGCGCCAGCAACGAGGGACAGGGTAACTATGGCTACACCTTC

clone size: NA
D gene: TRBD2
V gene: TRBV18
J gene: TRBJ2-7
CDR3 protein: CASSRGRAYEQYF
CDR3 DNA: TGTGCCAGCTCACGAGGGAGGGCCTACGAGCAGTACTTC

clone size: NA
D gene: NA
V gene: TRBV5-1
J gene: TRBJ1-1
CDR3 protein: CASTFWGPTGDTEAFF
CDR3 DNA: TGCGCCAGCACATTCTGGGGCCCTACGGGGGACACTGAAGCTTTCTTT

clone size: NA
D gene: NA
V gene: TRBV6-5
J gene: TRBJ1-3
CDR3 protein: CASSNDRFSGNTIYF
CDR3 DNA: TGTGCCAGCAGCAACGACAGGTTCTCTGGAAACACCATATATTTT

clone size: NA
D gene: TRBD2
V gene: TRBV9
J gene: TRBJ2-7
CDR3 protein: CASSVGLVGPNEQYF
CDR3 DNA: TGTGCCAGCAGCGTCGGACTAGTGGGCCCCAACGAGCAGTACTTC